This T cell receptor (beta chain) appears in the sequencing data of a study of CD8 T cell repertoires and HIV-1 epitope variants (dated by TCRdb to between 2020 and 2021). Notes on the research overall: Twenty-five peptides representing autologous and known Gag and Nef epitope variants were each used to stimulate T cells in separate culture wells. Among the control conditions were a peptide pool of CMV, EBV and flu, the Ebola AY9 epitope serving as a negative control, and a well with no peptide. The epitopes tested covered three Gag epitope families plus Nef HW9 and YT9. T cells were enriched using the EasySep Human T Cell Enrichment Kit and then co-cultured with an equal number of autologous T cell-negative cells acting as antigen-presenting cells. Cultures were maintained for 9 to 11 days in IMDM with gentamicin, and half-media changes adding IL-2, IL-7 and IL-15 were performed on days 3 and 7. An aliquot of 1M T cells was set aside as an uncultured baseline condition, separate from the 65 to 95 T cell cultures. A total of 75 to 100 T cell cultures were run, with each culture condition done in triplicate except for one peptide, which was done in duplicate.

Overall results and qualifications from the work: Nine or ten antigen-specific TCR beta clonotypes were identified, and six of them appeared cross-reactive for autologous or known escape epitope variants. The assay identified only TCR beta chains and indicated proliferation in response to antigen, without indicating T cell function or cytokine profile. A handful of clonotypes recognized the Nef KF9 family and one clonotype recognized the HW9 family, while no responses were seen to the TAALDMSHF plasma variant.

This clone was seen only a few times. Its antigen remains undetermined. Base qualities were left out, and no much larger clone turns up one base away. Trimming costs V 5 bases and J 3 bases, and their ends lie 7 bases apart. The CDR3 has 12 amino acids, counting the end cysteine and phenylalanine. Only the CDR3 region is kept as DNA, spanning 36 bases read in frame from base 1. From a lookup of the germline V gene, CDR1 and CDR2 are SGHVS and FNYEAQ. The EasySep Human CD8+ T Cell Enrichment Kit was used on day 10 to isolate CD8+ T cells from every culture. TCR beta CDR3 regions were sequenced at survey depth on the immunoSEQ platform. The QIAamp DNA micro kit was used to extract genomic DNA from every cultured and uncultured CD8+ T cell population. The original methods were these. Samples with fewer than 5,000 productive reads were excluded, resulting in the removal of about 6% of the roughly 75 HIV peptide-stimulated cultures. A MANAFEST web app trimmed sequences to CDR3 and removed nonproductive sequences, CDR3s under 5 amino acids, and those not starting C or ending F/W. For a clonotype to count as antigen-specific, the clonotype had to expand relative to the no-peptide control in at least 2 of 3 replicates at FDR 0.01, and only within one epitope family. Specific clonotypes also needed at least fivefold higher frequency than in wells stimulated with peptides from other epitope families. TCRdb holds this immuneACCESS table with in-frame rearrangements only. Some clones are missing; in checked studies, unresolved V genes explain under half, and the rest has no known cause. The V and J calls and clone size were taken over from that table, and D and trimming were inferred from the DNA. The sample has approximately 5,300 clones on record, 64% of them singletons. Of the sample, around two fifths is held by the ten largest clones.

The receptor was isolated from a male donor with HIV. The chain is encoded by TRBV7-6 joined to TRBJ1-2; TRBD1 is perhaps the D gene, given 6 matching bases. Sequenced material: cultured CD8+ T cells derived from PBMCs. The CDR3 protein is CASSPGDYGYTF. The DNA sequence reads TGTGCCAGCAGCCCAGGGGACTATGGCTACACCTTC.